This TCR beta chain stems from a study of T cells in Graves' hyperthyroidism and ophthalmopathy. Researchers took RNA transcripts and amplified the TCR beta CDR3 regions from them. TCR CDR3 underwent first-round RT-PCR with the HTBI primer set. TCRdb re-analysed the multiplex PCR reads in MiXCR, keeping a single row per CDR3 protein. The table records hundreds of thousands of distinct CDR3 sequences, less than 25% of them present only once. This clonotype has more than one count but fewer than ten. Germline V gene lookup returns CDR1 SGHTA and CDR2 FQGNSA. CDR3 length equals 23 residues. Trimming at V came to 0 bases and at J to 3 bases, leaving 23 bases not matched to a gene.

This TCR came from a man aged 25-40 years with Graves' ophthalmopathy. The sequenced sample consisted of blood. This sequence joins TRBV7-2 and TRBJ2-3; TRBD2 aligns across 11 bases. CDR3 sequence: CASSLALLAGGVRGYRSTDTQYF. Written as DNA, the CDR3 is TGTGCCAGCAGCTTAGCGCTTCTAGCGGGGGGAGTCCGGGGATATCGTAGTACAGATACGCAGTATTTT.